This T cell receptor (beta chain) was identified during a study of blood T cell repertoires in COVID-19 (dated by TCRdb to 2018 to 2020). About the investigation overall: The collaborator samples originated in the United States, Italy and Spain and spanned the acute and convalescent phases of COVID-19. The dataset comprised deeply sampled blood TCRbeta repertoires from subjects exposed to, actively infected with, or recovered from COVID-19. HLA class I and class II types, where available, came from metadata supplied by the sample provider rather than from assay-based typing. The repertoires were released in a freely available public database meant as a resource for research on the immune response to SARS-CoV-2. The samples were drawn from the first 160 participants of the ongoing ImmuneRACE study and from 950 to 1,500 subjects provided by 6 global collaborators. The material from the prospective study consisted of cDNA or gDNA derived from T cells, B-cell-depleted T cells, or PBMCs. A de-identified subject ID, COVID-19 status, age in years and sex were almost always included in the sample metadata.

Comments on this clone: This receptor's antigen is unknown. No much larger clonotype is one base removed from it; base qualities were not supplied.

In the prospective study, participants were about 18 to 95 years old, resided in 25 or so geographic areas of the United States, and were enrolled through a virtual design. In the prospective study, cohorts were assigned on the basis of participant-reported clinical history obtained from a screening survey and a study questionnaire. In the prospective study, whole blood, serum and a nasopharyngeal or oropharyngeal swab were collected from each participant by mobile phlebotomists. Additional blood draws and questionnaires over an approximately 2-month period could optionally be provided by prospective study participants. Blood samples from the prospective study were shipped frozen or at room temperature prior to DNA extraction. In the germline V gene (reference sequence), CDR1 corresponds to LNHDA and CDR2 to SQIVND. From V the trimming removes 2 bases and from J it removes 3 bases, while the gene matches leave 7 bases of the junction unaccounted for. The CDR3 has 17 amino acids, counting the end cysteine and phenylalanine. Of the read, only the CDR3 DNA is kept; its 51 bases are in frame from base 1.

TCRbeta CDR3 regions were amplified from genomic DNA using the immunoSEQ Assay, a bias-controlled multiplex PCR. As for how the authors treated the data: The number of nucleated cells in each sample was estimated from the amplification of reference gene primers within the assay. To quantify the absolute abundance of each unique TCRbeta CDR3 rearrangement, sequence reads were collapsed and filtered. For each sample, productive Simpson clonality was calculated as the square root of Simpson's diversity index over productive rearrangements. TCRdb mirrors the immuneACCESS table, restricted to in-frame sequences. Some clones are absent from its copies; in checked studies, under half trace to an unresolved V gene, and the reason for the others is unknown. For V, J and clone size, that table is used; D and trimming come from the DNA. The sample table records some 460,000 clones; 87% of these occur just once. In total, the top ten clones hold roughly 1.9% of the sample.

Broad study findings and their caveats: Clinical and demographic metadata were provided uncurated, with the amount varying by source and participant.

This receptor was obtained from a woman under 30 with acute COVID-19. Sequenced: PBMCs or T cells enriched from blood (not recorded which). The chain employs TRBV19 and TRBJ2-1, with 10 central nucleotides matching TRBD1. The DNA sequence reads TGTGCCAGTAGTATAAGAGCCCGGGACAGGGGCTACAATGAGCAGTTCTTC. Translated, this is CASSIRARDRGYNEQFF. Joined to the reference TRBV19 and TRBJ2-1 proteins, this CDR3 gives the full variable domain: DGGITQSPKYLFRKEGQNVTLSCEQNLNHDAMYWYRQDPGQGLRLIYYSQIVNDFQKGDIAEGYSVSREKKESFPLTVTSAQKNPTAFYLCASSIRARDRGYNEQFFGPGTRLTVL.